This T cell receptor beta chain was observed in a study of identical twins. Template switching introduced a universal primer site, and the cDNA bore unique molecular identifiers. TCRdb re-called the 5' RACE reads through MiXCR, storing one row per CDR3 protein. The table shows about 810,000 distinct CDR3 sequences, with around an eighth occurring only once. Study-wide findings and caveats: Modelling approaches yielded underestimates of out-of-frame TCR alpha sharing between monozygotic twins. Its conclusions, products of cross-sectional statistical analysis, did not come from following the same donors.

A note on this clonotype: Antigen unknown.

Germline assignment: CDR1 KGHSH and CDR2 LQKENI. Trimming took 6 bases from V and 7 from J, leaving 22 bases between them. This CDR3 region has 15 residues. The same sample was also used in a study of yellow fever vaccine responses in identical twins.

This sequence was found in a young woman in good health. Sequencing was carried out using PBMCs. The chain recombines TRBV18 with TRBJ2-7; D ambiguous. DNA for the CDR3: TGTGCCAGCTCCTCCAGGATCGATCCATCGGGTGAGCAGTACTTC. Encoded protein: CASSSRIDPSGEQYF.